The 27 T cell receptor beta chains below were found in one sample sequenced in a study of blood T cell repertoires in COVID-19. The data were produced by immunoSEQ multiplex PCR, yet TCRdb's version contains in-frame clones alone and is incomplete. This table has about 300,000 clones, around 88% appearing once. Material: peripheral blood. These receptors all come from a woman aged 50 to 60 with acute or convalescent COVID-19.

J is TRBJ1-6 and V is TRBV7-2, with no clear D. In germline, CDR1 is SGHTA, CDR2 FQGNSA. The V end was cut by 5 bases, the J end by 7 bases, with 15 bases between. This CDR3 is 15 amino acids long. CDR3 nucleotides: TGTGCCAGCAGCGAAGGCGCTCAGGCGAATTCACCCCTCCACTTT. Translated, it gives CASSEGAQANSPLHF.

The chain is built from TRBV11-3 and TRBJ2-2; 11 bases are shared with TRBD2. The CDR3 sequence is 17 residues long. Losses at the gene ends were 5 bases for V and 4 bases for J; bases not matched to a gene: 9. Germline CDR1 and CDR2: SGHNT and YENEEA. In DNA, the CDR3 is TGTGCCAGCAGCCAGCGTACTAGCGGGAGTGGCACCGGGGAGCTGTTTTTT. Translated, it gives CASSQRTSGSGTGELFF.

The chain links TRBV7-2 to TRBJ1-1; D remains unclear. The germline V gene has CDR1 SGHTA and CDR2 FQGNSA. V gave up 3 bases and J gave up 0 bases, with 8 bases separating them. This CDR3 region has 14 residues. CDR3 amino acids: CASSFGELNTEAFF. DNA of the CDR3: TGTGCCAGCAGCTTCGGGGAGCTGAACACTGAAGCTTTCTTT.

The V gene is TRBV2, the J gene TRBJ2-3, with a weak D call TRBD1 (5 bases). Germline values: CDR1 SNHLY, CDR2 FYNNEI. This CDR3 is 14 amino acids long. Between the trimmed V and J ends, which lost 8 bases and 0 bases, there was a span of 12 bases. The CDR3 DNA sequence: TGTGCCAGCGACAGCTACTCTAGCACAGATACGCAGTATTTT. Translating gives CASDSYSSTDTQYF.

The count of this clone is one. At the DNA level, this CDR3 is encoded by other sequences in the same sample as well. CDR3 bases: TGTGCCACCAGCAGAGGCCTGGTAGATGGGGGGAGTCAGCCCCAGCATTTT. It translates to CATSRGLVDGGSQPQHF. This sequence joins TRBV15 and TRBJ1-5; weak D call: TRBD1 (5 bases). The CDR3 spans 17 residues. Trimming cost V 1 base and J 6 bases, with 19 bases left between them. The germline V gene has CDR1 LNHNV and CDR2 YYDKDF (reference sequence).

The sample holds a few counts of this clone. The DNA of the CDR3 is TGTGCCAGCAGCTCCAGTAGCACAGATACGCAGTATTTT. This encodes CASSSSSTDTQYF. The chain employs TRBV9 and TRBJ2-3; D ambiguous. Between the trimmed V and J ends, which lost 4 bases and 0 bases, there was a span of 6 bases. There are 13 residues in the CDR3. CDR1 is SGDLS, CDR2 YYNGEE, per germline.

V gene TRBV5-1 combines with J gene TRBJ2-1, with TRBD2 matching over 13 bases. This CDR3 has 16 amino acids. Germline loops: CDR1 SGHRS, CDR2 YFSETQ. The J segment lost 6 bases and the V segment lost 0 bases, leaving 3 bases of the junction unmatched. In nucleotides, the CDR3 is TGCGCCAGCAGCTTGGGGACTAGCGGGAGAATCAATGAGCAGTTCTTC. Its protein is CASSLGTSGRINEQFF. Together with reference TRBV5-1 and TRBJ2-1, the CDR3 gives the full variable domain: KAGVTQTPRYLIKTRGQQVTLSCSPISGHRSVSWYQQTPGQGLQFLFEYFSETQRNKGNFPGRFSGRQFSNSRSEMNVSTLELGDSALYLCASSLGTSGRINEQFFGPGTRLTVL.

The V call is TRBV25-1, the J call TRBJ2-1; a possible D gene is TRBD2 (6 bases). Trimming cost V 2 bases and J 0 bases, with 11 bases left between them. Germline V lookup: CDR1 MGHDK, CDR2 SYGVNS. This CDR3 is 16 amino acids long. CDR3 protein: CASSEPGSGSYNEQFF. Here the CDR3 DNA reads TGTGCCAGCAGTGAACCCGGGAGCGGCTCCTACAATGAGCAGTTCTTC. The full variable domain, rest sourced from reference TRBV25-1 and TRBJ2-1, is EADIYQTPRYLVIGTGKKITLECSQTMGHDKMYWYQQDPGMELHLIHYSYGVNSTEKGDLSSESTVSRIRTEHFPLTLESARPSHTSQYLCASSEPGSGSYNEQFFGPGTRLTVL.

V is TRBV7-9 and J is TRBJ2-7; unclear D gene. The germline V and J ends were trimmed by 5 bases and 2 bases, with 13 bases remaining between them. CDR3 length: 14 residues. Germline CDR1 and CDR2: SEHNR and FQNEAQ (reference sequence). The DNA of the CDR3 is TGTGCCAGCAGCGCAGCTTCTACAGCCTACGAGCAGTACGTC. It codes for CASSAASTAYEQYV.

J is TRBJ2-1 and V is TRBV7-2, with 7 positions matching TRBD2. Germline V gene data show CDR1 as SGHTA and CDR2 as FQGNSA. The CDR3 contains 15 residues. The J segment lost 9 bases and the V segment lost 1 base, leaving 9 bases of the junction unmatched. The CDR3 DNA follows: TGTGCCAGCAGCTTAGTGGCGGGAGAAGGTGTTGAGCAGTTCTTC. It is translated as CASSLVAGEGVEQFF.

The CDR3 protein is CATSIGQEGNQPQHF. Here the CDR3 DNA reads TGTGCCACCAGCATAGGACAAGAGGGCAATCAGCCCCAGCATTTT. The rearrangement links TRBV15 to TRBJ1-5, with D maybe TRBD1 (5 bases). Trimming took off 4 bases at V and 2 bases at J, with 12 bases between the two ends. Germline V gives CDR1 LNHNV, CDR2 YYDKDF (reference sequence). The CDR3 extends over 15 amino acids.

V usage is TRBV7-2 and J usage is TRBJ2-1; 11 bases line up with TRBD2. This CDR3 contains 17 residues. With V trimmed by 3 bases and J by 6 bases, 10 bases remained unmatched. Germline V CDR1 and CDR2: SGHTA, FQGNSA. CDR3 bases: TGTGCCAGCAGCTTTTTTGAGGGTAGCGGGAGGGCCAATGAGCAGTTCTTC. Translated, it gives CASSFFEGSGRANEQFF.

The rearrangement joins TRBV5-1 to TRBJ2-5, with 7 positions matching TRBD1. Germline trimming cut 3 bases from V and 3 bases from J; bases unmatched to any gene: 5. The CDR3 is 14 residues long. In germline, CDR1 is SGHRS, CDR2 YFSETQ. The CDR3 DNA sequence: TGCGCCAGCAGCTGGAGACAGGGAGAAGAGACCCAGTACTTC. Protein sequence: CASSWRQGEETQYF. Variable domain in full (rest from reference TRBV5-1 and TRBJ2-5): KAGVTQTPRYLIKTRGQQVTLSCSPISGHRSVSWYQQTPGQGLQFLFEYFSETQRNKGNFPGRFSGRQFSNSRSEMNVSTLELGDSALYLCASSWRQGEETQYFGPGTRLLVL.

V usage is TRBV7-9 and J usage is TRBJ2-5; TRBD1 matches 7 bases. Looked up from germline, CDR1 is SEHNR and CDR2 is FQNEAQ (reference sequence). The CDR3 contains 11 residues. V shed 11 bases and J 3 bases; nucleotides not matched to a gene: 3. CDR3 sequence reads: CAAQGEETQYF. CDR3 nucleotide sequence: TGTGCCGCTCAGGGGGAAGAGACCCAGTACTTC.

The chain couples TRBV6-5 to TRBJ1-1; D possibly corresponds to TRBD1 (6 bases). The CDR3 totals 11 residues. V was pared by 6 bases and J by 13 bases, with 15 bases between. Germline CDR1 is MNHEY and CDR2 is SVGAGI. The CDR3 spells CASRRGWGSFF. The CDR3 coding sequence is TGTGCCAGCAGAAGGGGGTGGGGAAGTTTCTTT.

The table lists this clone with a few counts. The chain couples TRBV7-2 to TRBJ2-7; D possibly corresponds to TRBD1 (6 bases). The CDR3 runs 18 residues. The ends were cut back, 0 bases at V and 0 bases at J, with 18 bases in the middle. Germline-derived CDR1 and CDR2 are SGHTA and FQGNSA. This CDR3 reads CASSLAPQGQISSYEQYF. The CDR3 nucleotides are TGTGCCAGCAGCTTAGCGCCCCAGGGGCAAATATCCTCCTACGAGCAGTACTTC.

The chain couples TRBV12-3 or TRBV12-4 to TRBJ2-7, with D unclear. Trimming removed 3 bases from V and 3 bases from J, with 6 bases in between. This CDR3 has 12 residues. The CDR3 protein is CASSFYGYEQYF. The CDR3 DNA is TGTGCCAGCAGTTTTTACGGCTACGAGCAGTACTTC.

The rearrangement uses TRBV2 and TRBJ1-5; TRBD1 might be the D (5 bases). CDR3 size: 14 residues. V was trimmed by 5 bases and J by 5 bases, leaving 13 bases between them. Germline V lookup: CDR1 SNHLY, CDR2 FYNNEI. The CDR3 coding sequence is TGTGCCAGCAGTTTCGGGGGGTCCGATCAGCCCCAGCATTTT. It translates to CASSFGGSDQPQHF.

The chain uses TRBV30 and TRBJ2-3; 10 bases align to TRBD2. The trim removed 4 bases at V and 2 bases at J, leaving 9 bases unmatched. Germline V CDR1 and CDR2: GTSNPN, SVGIG (reference sequence). This CDR3 comprises 16 residues. As DNA, the CDR3 is TGTGCCTGGACCGAGGGGCTAGCGGGAGCCACAGATACGCAGTATTTT. As protein: CAWTEGLAGATDTQYF.

The rearrangement uses TRBV7-2 and TRBJ1-6; tentatively, D is TRBD1 (6 bases). In germline, CDR1 is SGHTA, CDR2 FQGNSA. The CDR3 is made up of 16 amino acids. Trimming left V 5 bases short and J 8 bases short, with 19 bases between. The CDR3 bases are TGTGCCAGCAGCCATTCACCAGGGGCTGGGGATTCACCCCTCCACTTT. This sequence encodes CASSHSPGAGDSPLHF. Drawing the rest from reference TRBV7-2 and TRBJ1-6, the complete variable domain is GAGVSQSPSNKVTEKGKDVELRCDPISGHTALYWYRQSLGQGLEFLIYFQGNSAPDKSGLPSDRFSAERTGGSVSTLTIQRTQQEDSAVYLCASSHSPGAGDSPLHFGNGTRLTVT.

Turning to this clone: Other nucleotide sequences in the sample specify the same CDR3. The J gene is TRBJ2-3, the V gene TRBV6-4, with D possibly matching TRBD1 (6 bases). CDR3 length: 13 amino acids. CDR1 MRHNA and CDR2 SNTAGT come from the germline V gene. V was cut by 8 bases and J by 0 bases, with 9 bases left in between. CDR3 in amino acids: CASSGQSTDTQYF. Here the CDR3 DNA reads TGTGCCAGCTCAGGACAGAGCACAGATACGCAGTATTTT.

This clone was recorded a few times. The rearrangement links TRBV19 to TRBJ1-2; no firm D call. The CDR3 covers 13 residues. Germline CDR1 is LNHDA and CDR2 is SQIVND (reference sequence). Trimming left V 4 bases short and J 5 bases short, with 11 bases between. The chain's CDR3 is CASSNSPRYGYTF. CDR3 sequence (DNA): TGTGCCAGTAGTAATTCACCGAGGTATGGCTACACCTTC. The complete variable domain, with remaining parts taken from reference TRBV19 and TRBJ1-2, reads DGGITQSPKYLFRKEGQNVTLSCEQNLNHDAMYWYRQDPGQGLRLIYYSQIVNDFQKGDIAEGYSVSREKKESFPLTVTSAQKNPTAFYLCASSNSPRYGYTFGSGTRLTVV.

The V and J genes are TRBV11-3 and TRBJ2-6; 7 positions match TRBD1. Unmatched junction bases numbered 11, after V lost 5 bases and J lost 1 base. The CDR3 consists of 18 residues. In germline, CDR1 is SGHNT, CDR2 YENEEA. The CDR3: CASSPPTGHSSGANVLTF. CDR3 DNA sequence: TGTGCCAGCAGCCCACCGACAGGGCACTCATCTGGGGCCAACGTCCTGACTTTC.

This chain connects TRBV3-1 (or the pseudogene TRBV3-2) to TRBJ2-2; TRBD1 might be the D (6 bases). The CDR3 extends over 15 amino acids. V lost 5 bases and J 0 bases, leaving 10 bases between the germline ends. The germline V gene has CDR1 LGHDT and CDR2 YNNKEL (reference sequence). The CDR3 sequence: CASSSGTTNTGELFF. The DNA of the CDR3 is TGTGCCAGCAGCTCCGGGACAACGAACACCGGGGAGCTGTTTTTT.

Only a few counts were recorded for this clone. The genes are TRBV2 and TRBJ2-7; D is uncertain. Germline V gene data show CDR1 as SNHLY and CDR2 as FYNNEI. The length of the CDR3 is 12 residues. V was clipped by 10 bases and J by 0 bases, with 10 bases between them. The DNA of the CDR3 is TGTGCCACCGGTGAACACTCCTACGAGCAGTACGTC. Amino acids: CATGEHSYEQYV.

The chain employs TRBV9 and TRBJ2-3, with 7 bases identical to TRBD2. Germline loops: CDR1 SGDLS, CDR2 YYNGEE. With V trimmed by 3 bases and J by 0 bases, 1 base remained unmatched. The CDR3 runs 14 residues. The CDR3: CASSGAGSTDTQYF. As DNA, the CDR3 is TGTGCCAGCAGCGGAGCGGGGAGCACAGATACGCAGTATTTT.

This chain links TRBV2 with TRBJ1-1, with 7 bases fitting TRBD1. The V gene end was trimmed by 6 bases and the J gene end by 10 bases; junction bases not matched to a gene: 8. Germline V gene data show CDR1 as SNHLY and CDR2 as FYNNEI. CDR3 length: 12 residues. CDR3 coding DNA: TGTGCCAGCAGGCGCGAGGGGGCCGGAGCTTTCTTT. The encoded protein is CASRREGAGAFF.